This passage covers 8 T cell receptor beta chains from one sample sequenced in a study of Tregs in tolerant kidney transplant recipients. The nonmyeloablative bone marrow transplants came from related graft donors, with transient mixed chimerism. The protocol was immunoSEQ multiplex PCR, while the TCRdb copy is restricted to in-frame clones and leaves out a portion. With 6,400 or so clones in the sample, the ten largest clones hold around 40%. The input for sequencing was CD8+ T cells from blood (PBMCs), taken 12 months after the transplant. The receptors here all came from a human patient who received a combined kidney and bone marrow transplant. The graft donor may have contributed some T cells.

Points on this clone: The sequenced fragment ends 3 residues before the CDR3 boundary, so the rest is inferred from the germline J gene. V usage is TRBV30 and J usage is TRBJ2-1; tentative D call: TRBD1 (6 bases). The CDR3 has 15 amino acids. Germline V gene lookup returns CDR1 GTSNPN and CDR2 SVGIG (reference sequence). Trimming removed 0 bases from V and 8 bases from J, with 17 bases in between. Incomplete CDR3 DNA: TGTGCCTGGAGTGTCTCCGACAGGCCAGGCGATGAG. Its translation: CAWSVSDRPGDE. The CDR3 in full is CAWSVSDRPGDEQFF.

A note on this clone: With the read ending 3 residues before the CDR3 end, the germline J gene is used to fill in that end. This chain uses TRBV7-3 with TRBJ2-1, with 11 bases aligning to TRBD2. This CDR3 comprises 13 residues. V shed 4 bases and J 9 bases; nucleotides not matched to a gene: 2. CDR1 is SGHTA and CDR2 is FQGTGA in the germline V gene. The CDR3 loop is CASSYGLAGEQFF. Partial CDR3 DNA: TGTGCCAGCAGCTACGGACTAGCGGGTGAG.

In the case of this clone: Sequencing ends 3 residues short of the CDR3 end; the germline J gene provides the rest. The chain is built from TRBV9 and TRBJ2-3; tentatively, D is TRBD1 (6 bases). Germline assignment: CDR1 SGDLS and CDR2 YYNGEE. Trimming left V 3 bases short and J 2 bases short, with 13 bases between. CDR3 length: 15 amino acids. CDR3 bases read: TGTGCCAGCAGCGAGGGGGTGACTGCCACAGATACG. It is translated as CASSEGVTATDT. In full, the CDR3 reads CASSEGVTATDTQYF.

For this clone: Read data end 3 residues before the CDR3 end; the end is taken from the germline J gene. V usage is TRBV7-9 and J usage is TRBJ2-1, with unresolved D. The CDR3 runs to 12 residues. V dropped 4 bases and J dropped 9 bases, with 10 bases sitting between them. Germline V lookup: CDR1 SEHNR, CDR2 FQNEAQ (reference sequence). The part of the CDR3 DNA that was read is TGTGCCAGCAGCTCCATAAGGGCTGAG. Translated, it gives CASSSIRAE. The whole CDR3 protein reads CASSSIRAEQFF.

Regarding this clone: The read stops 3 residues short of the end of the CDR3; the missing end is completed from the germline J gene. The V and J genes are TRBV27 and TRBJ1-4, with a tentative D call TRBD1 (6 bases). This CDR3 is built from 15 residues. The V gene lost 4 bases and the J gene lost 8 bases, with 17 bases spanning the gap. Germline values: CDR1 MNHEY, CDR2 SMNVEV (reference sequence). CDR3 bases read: TGTGCCAGCAGTTCGAATCAGGGAGGACAGGAAAAA. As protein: CASSSNQGGQEK. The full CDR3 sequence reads CASSSNQGGQEKLFF.

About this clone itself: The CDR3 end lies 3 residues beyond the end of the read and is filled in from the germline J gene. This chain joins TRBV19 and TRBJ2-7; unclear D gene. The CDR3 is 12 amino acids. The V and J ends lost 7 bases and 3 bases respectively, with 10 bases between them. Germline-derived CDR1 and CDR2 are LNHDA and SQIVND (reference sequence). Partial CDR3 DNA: TGTGCCAGTAAGGGCGTTAACTACGAG. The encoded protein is CASKGVNYE. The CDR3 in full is CASKGVNYEQYF.

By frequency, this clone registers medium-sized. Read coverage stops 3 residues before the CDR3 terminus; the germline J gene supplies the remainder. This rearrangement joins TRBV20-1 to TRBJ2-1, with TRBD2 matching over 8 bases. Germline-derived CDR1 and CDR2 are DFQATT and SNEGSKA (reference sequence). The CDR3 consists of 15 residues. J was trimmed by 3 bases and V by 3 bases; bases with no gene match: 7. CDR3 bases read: TGCAGTGCTAGGGAACTAGCGGACCTCTACAATGAG. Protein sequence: CSARELADLYNE. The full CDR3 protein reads CSARELADLYNEQFF.

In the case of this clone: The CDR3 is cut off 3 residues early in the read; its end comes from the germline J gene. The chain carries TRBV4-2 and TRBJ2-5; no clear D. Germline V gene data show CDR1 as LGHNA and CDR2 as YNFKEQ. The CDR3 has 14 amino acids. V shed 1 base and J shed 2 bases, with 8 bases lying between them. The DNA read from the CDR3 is TGTGCCAGCAGCCAAGGGCTCCCTCAAGAGACC. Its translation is CASSQGLPQET. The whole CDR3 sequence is CASSQGLPQETQYF.